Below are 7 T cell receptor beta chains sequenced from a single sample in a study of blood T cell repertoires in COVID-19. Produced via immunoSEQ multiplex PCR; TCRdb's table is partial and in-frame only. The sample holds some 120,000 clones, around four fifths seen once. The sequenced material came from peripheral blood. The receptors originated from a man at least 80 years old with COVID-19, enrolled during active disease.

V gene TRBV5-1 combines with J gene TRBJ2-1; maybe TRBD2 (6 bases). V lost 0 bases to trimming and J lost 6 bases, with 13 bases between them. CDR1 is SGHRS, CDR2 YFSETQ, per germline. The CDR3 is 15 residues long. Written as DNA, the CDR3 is TGCGCCAGCAGCTTGGTGGCGGGGCCTGTCAATGAGCAGTTCTTC. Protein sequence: CASSLVAGPVNEQFF. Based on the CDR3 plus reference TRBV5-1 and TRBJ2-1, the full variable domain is KAGVTQTPRYLIKTRGQQVTLSCSPISGHRSVSWYQQTPGQGLQFLFEYFSETQRNKGNFPGRFSGRQFSNSRSEMNVSTLELGDSALYLCASSLVAGPVNEQFFGPGTRLTVL.

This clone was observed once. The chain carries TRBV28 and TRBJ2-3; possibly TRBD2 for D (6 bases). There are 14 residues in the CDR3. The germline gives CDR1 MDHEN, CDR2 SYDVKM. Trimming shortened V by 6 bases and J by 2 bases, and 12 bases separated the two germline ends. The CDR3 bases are TGTGCCAGCAGAATCCGGCGGGACACAGATACGCAGTATTTT. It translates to CASRIRRDTDTQYF.

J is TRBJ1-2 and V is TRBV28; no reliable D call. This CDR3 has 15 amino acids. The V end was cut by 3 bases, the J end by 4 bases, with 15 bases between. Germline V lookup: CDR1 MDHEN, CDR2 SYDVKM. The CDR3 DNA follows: TGTGCCAGCAGTTTTGGTCAGAGGGATCTCTATGGCTACACCTTC. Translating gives CASSFGQRDLYGYTF.

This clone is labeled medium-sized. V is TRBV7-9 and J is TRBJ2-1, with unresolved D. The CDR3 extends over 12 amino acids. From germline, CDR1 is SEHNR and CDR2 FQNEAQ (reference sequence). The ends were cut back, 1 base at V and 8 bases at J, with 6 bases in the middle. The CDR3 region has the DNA TGTGCCAGCAGCTTAGTCTATTATGAGCAGTTCTTC. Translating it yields CASSLVYYEQFF. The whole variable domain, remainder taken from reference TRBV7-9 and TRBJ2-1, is DTGVSQNPRHKITKRGQNVTFRCDPISEHNRLYWYRQTLGQGPEFLTYFQNEAQLEKSRLLSDRFSAERPKGSFSTLEIQRTEQGDSAMYLCASSLVYYEQFFGPGTRLTVL.

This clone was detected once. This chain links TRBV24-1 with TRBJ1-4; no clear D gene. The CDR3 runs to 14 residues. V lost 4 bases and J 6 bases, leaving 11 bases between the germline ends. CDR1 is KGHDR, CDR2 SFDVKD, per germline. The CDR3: CATSDPGSDEKLFF. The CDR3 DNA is TGTGCCACCAGTGACCCGGGGTCTGATGAAAAACTGTTTTTT.

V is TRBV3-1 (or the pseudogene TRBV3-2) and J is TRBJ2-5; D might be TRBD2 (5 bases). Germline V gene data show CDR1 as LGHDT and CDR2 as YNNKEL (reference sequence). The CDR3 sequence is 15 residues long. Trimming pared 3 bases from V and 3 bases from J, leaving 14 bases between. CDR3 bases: TGTGCCAGCAGCCAGCTTGGAGGAGCGGAAGAGACCCAGTACTTC. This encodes CASSQLGGAEETQYF.

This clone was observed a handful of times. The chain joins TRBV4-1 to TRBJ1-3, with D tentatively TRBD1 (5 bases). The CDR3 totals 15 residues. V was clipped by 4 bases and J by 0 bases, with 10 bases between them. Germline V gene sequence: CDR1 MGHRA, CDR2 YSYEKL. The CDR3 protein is CASSLGTDSGNTIYF. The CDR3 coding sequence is TGCGCCAGCAGCCTCGGGACTGACTCTGGAAACACCATATATTTT.